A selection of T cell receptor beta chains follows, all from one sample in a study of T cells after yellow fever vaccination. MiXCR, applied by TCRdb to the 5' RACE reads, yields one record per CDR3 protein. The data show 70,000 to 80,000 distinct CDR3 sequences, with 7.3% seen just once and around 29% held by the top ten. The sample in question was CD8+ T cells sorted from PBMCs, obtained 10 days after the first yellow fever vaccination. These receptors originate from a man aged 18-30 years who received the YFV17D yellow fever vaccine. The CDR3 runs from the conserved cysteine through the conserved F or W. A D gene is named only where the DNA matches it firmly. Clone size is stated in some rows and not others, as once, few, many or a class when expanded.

CDR3aa: CASSARGPRTGELFF
v_gene: TRBV21-1
abundance: few
d_gene: NA

CDR3aa: CASSVEEGPLSGANVLTF
v_gene: TRBV9
abundance: few
d_gene: NA

CDR3aa: CASSRLAFGTGELFF
v_gene: TRBV11-2
abundance: few
d_gene: NA

CDR3aa: CASSLLLAGGAHF
v_gene: TRBV5-6
abundance: NA
d_gene: TRBD2

CDR3aa: CSVVLTGGWEQYF
v_gene: TRBV29-1
abundance: few
d_gene: TRBD1

CDR3aa: CASSYPGELFF
v_gene: TRBV6-6
abundance: many
d_gene: NA

CDR3aa: CASSEETSGITDTQYF
v_gene: TRBV2
abundance: many
d_gene: TRBD2

CDR3aa: CASSILPSGDSYNEQFF
v_gene: TRBV19
abundance: few
d_gene: TRBD2

CDR3aa: CASSAAAGTEGSPLHF
v_gene: TRBV9
abundance: few
d_gene: TRBD1

CDR3aa: CASSQDGEFNEKLFF
v_gene: TRBV4-3
abundance: many
d_gene: NA

CDR3aa: CASSQDTSYEQYF
v_gene: TRBV4-3
abundance: NA
d_gene: NA

CDR3aa: CASSVPPPGTRSPPDTQYF
v_gene: TRBV6-2/TRBV6-3
abundance: NA
d_gene: TRBD2

CDR3aa: CASSDDRGTDTQYF
v_gene: TRBV5-4
abundance: NA
d_gene: TRBD1

CDR3aa: CSARDPGPSSGNTIYF
v_gene: TRBV20-1
abundance: few
d_gene: NA

CDR3aa: CASSPKGLGGETQYF
v_gene: TRBV11-2
abundance: many
d_gene: TRBD2

CDR3aa: CATSREATFTGELFF
v_gene: TRBV15
abundance: many
d_gene: NA

CDR3aa: CASSQWTGVLGANVLTF
v_gene: TRBV27
abundance: few
d_gene: TRBD1

CDR3aa: CASRLITGTVNYGYTF
v_gene: TRBV2
abundance: NA
d_gene: TRBD1

CDR3aa: CASSHRTSGFYEQYF
v_gene: TRBV7-2
abundance: NA
d_gene: TRBD2

CDR3aa: CASSDATDTQYF
v_gene: TRBV2
abundance: many
d_gene: NA

CDR3aa: CAIGPGGQHNEQFF
v_gene: TRBV5-5
abundance: NA
d_gene: NA

CDR3aa: CASRIGAGANLYGYTF
v_gene: TRBV27
abundance: NA
d_gene: NA

CDR3aa: CSVELTGGLETQYF
v_gene: TRBV29-1
abundance: many
d_gene: TRBD1

CDR3aa: CASTAGGGNEQFF
v_gene: TRBV6-2/TRBV6-3
abundance: NA
d_gene: TRBD2

CDR3aa: CASSVGQGLKETQYF
v_gene: TRBV6-1
abundance: few
d_gene: TRBD1

CDR3aa: CASSMRTGNTEAFF
v_gene: TRBV6-1
abundance: few
d_gene: NA

CDR3aa: CASSYSSTPSTDTQYF
v_gene: TRBV6-5
abundance: NA
d_gene: NA

CDR3aa: CASSPGGEAQYF
v_gene: TRBV6-5
abundance: NA
d_gene: TRBD1

CDR3aa: CASSPGDNTEAFF
v_gene: TRBV14
abundance: many
d_gene: NA

CDR3aa: CASTKDRGIYNEQFF
v_gene: TRBV12-3/TRBV12-4
abundance: many
d_gene: TRBD1

CDR3aa: CASSDGLNTGELFF
v_gene: TRBV9
abundance: NA
d_gene: NA

CDR3aa: CAWSVLTSTDTQYF
v_gene: TRBV30
abundance: few
d_gene: NA

CDR3aa: CASSQSRGSGETQYF
v_gene: TRBV4-1
abundance: many
d_gene: NA

CDR3aa: CASSRGGGQAEAFF
v_gene: TRBV7-9
abundance: few
d_gene: NA

CDR3aa: CASSSPSHEAFF
v_gene: TRBV6-2/TRBV6-3
abundance: few
d_gene: NA

CDR3aa: CASSILGTGSSEQFF
v_gene: TRBV19
abundance: NA
d_gene: TRBD1

CDR3aa: CASSLRSGQGSHTGELFF
v_gene: TRBV21-1
abundance: NA
d_gene: NA

CDR3aa: CASSFALGGGQETQYF
v_gene: TRBV27
abundance: many
d_gene: TRBD2

CDR3aa: CSVGPIGGDEQFF
v_gene: TRBV29-1
abundance: many
d_gene: NA

CDR3aa: CASSVGDNEQFF
v_gene: TRBV5-5
abundance: many
d_gene: NA

CDR3aa: CASSQGTGGIYGYTF
v_gene: TRBV4-3
abundance: many
d_gene: TRBD1

CDR3aa: CASSMGTGTNYGYTF
v_gene: TRBV7-2
abundance: many
d_gene: TRBD1

CDR3aa: CASSLESSSYEQYF
v_gene: TRBV13
abundance: NA
d_gene: NA

CDR3aa: CASSLGGSGELFF
v_gene: TRBV12-3/TRBV12-4
abundance: few
d_gene: NA

CDR3aa: CASSLSDLNGYTF
v_gene: TRBV7-6
abundance: many
d_gene: NA

CDR3aa: CASSPAEYSYNEQFF
v_gene: TRBV5-1
abundance: NA
d_gene: NA

CDR3aa: CASSLGDSLHTDTQYF
v_gene: TRBV5-1
abundance: many
d_gene: NA

CDR3aa: CSASWGTGTPQQYF
v_gene: TRBV20-1
abundance: few
d_gene: TRBD1